Below are 15 T cell receptor beta chains sequenced from a single sample in a study of blood T cell repertoires in COVID-19 (dated by TCRdb to the early 2020s). The method behind the library was the immunoSEQ multiplex PCR assay. This immuneACCESS table, as held by TCRdb, lists in-frame sequences with V and J called but not all clones. Of the missing ones, under half trace to an unresolved V gene in checked studies; the others have no known cause. Here the sample has approximately 250,000 clones; roughly 88% occur a single time. The ten largest make up 5% to 6% of the sample. Sequencing was performed on peripheral blood. The receptor set was obtained from a woman over 75 with COVID-19, enrolled during active disease.

This rearrangement joins TRBV19 to TRBJ1-5; 8 bases agree with TRBD1. The germline CDR1 and CDR2 sequences are LNHDA and SQIVND (reference sequence). This CDR3 is built from 15 residues. With 8 bases clipped from V and 0 bases from J, the junction kept 6 bases outside the gene matches. Here the CDR3 reads CASVDRAGSNQPQHF. In DNA form, the CDR3 reads TGTGCCAGTGTGGACAGGGCTGGTAGCAATCAGCCCCAGCATTTT.

The table lists this clone with a few counts. This chain joins TRBV29-1 and TRBJ1-5; D remains ambiguous. The CDR3 covers 12 residues. With 4 bases removed from V and 4 bases from J, the gap between germline ends came to 8 bases. Per germline, CDR1 SQVTM and CDR2 ANQGSEA. CDR3 sequence (DNA): TGCAGCGTTGGAGGGCAGAATCAGCCCCAGCATTTT. Amino acid sequence: CSVGGQNQPQHF.

The rearrangement uses TRBV28 and TRBJ2-1; possibly TRBD2 for D (7 bases). Trimming pared 6 bases from V and 0 bases from J, leaving 12 bases between. Germline V gene data show CDR1 as MDHEN and CDR2 as SYDVKM. The CDR3 sequence is 15 residues long. The CDR3 region is CASRGGANSYNEQFF. In DNA, the CDR3 is TGTGCCAGCAGGGGGGGGGCCAACTCCTACAATGAGCAGTTCTTC.

The chain combines TRBV5-1 with TRBJ1-4, with 8 bases lining up with TRBD1. With 2 bases clipped from V and 8 bases from J, the junction kept 8 bases outside the gene matches. Germline V gives CDR1 SGHRS, CDR2 YFSETQ. The CDR3 sequence is 15 residues long. The CDR3 protein is CASSFGDRSDEKLFF. The CDR3 region has the DNA TGCGCCAGCAGCTTCGGGGACAGGTCGGACGAAAAACTGTTTTTT.

The chain carries TRBV19 and TRBJ2-5; TRBD1 agrees at 7 bases. Per the germline V gene, CDR1 is LNHDA and CDR2 is SQIVND (reference sequence). Trimming removed 5 bases from V and 4 bases from J; junction bases left unmatched: 10. The CDR3 covers 15 residues. For the CDR3, the DNA is TGTGCCAGTAGTCCCTCGACAGGGCGAGGAGAGACCCAGTACTTC. Residues: CASSPSTGRGETQYF.

This clone was counted between two and nine times. The chain uses TRBV5-1 and TRBJ1-2, with TRBD1 matching over 7 bases. V shed 0 bases and J 8 bases; nucleotides not matched to a gene: 10. The CDR3 contains 15 residues. CDR1 SGHRS and CDR2 YFSETQ come from the germline V gene. CDR3 sequence (DNA): TGCGCCAGCAGCTTGGTCCAGGGGGGCCTGGGAGGCTACACCTTC. Protein product: CASSLVQGGLGGYTF.

The chain links TRBV5-1 to TRBJ1-6; D gene unclear. Looked up from germline, CDR1 is SGHRS and CDR2 is YFSETQ. The V gene lost 1 base and the J gene lost 8 bases, with 4 bases spanning the gap. The CDR3 extends over 12 amino acids. The CDR3 is CASSLRDSPLHF. DNA for the CDR3: TGCGCCAGCAGCTTGCGGGATTCACCCCTCCACTTT.

V is TRBV2 and J is TRBJ1-2, with 7 bases matching TRBD1. V lost 6 bases, J lost 4 bases, and 5 bases stayed unmatched. This CDR3 has 13 residues. Per the germline V gene, CDR1 is SNHLY and CDR2 is FYNNEI. As DNA, the CDR3 is TGTGCCAGCAGGGGGGACAGTGTCTATGGCTACACCTTC. It translates to CASRGDSVYGYTF. Complete variable domain (other parts from reference TRBV2 and TRBJ1-2): EPEVTQTPSHQVTQMGQEVILRCVPISNHLYFYWYRQILGQKVEFLVSFYNNEISEKSEIFDDQFSVERPDGSNFTLKIRSTKLEDSAMYFCASRGDSVYGYTFGSGTRLTVV.

CDR3 nucleotides: TGTGCCAGCAGCTTAAACTCCCTAGTAGGTGAGCAGTTCTTC. Translated: CASSLNSLVGEQFF. The V gene is TRBV7-3, the J gene TRBJ2-1; no reliable D call. This CDR3 is built from 14 residues. Germline CDR1 is SGHTA and CDR2 is FQGTGA. V was shortened by 1 base and J by 9 bases, with 13 bases between the two germline ends.

The chain couples TRBV5-4 to TRBJ1-2; 7 bases are a match to TRBD1. The CDR3 is 14 amino acids. The trim removed 7 bases at V and 6 bases at J, leaving 12 bases unmatched. CDR1 and CDR2 from the germline V gene are SGHNT and YYREEE (reference sequence). In nucleotides, the CDR3 is TGTGCCAGCGGACAACAGGGGCAGGGCCATGGCTACACCTTC. This encodes CASGQQGQGHGYTF.

The chain recombines TRBV24-1 with TRBJ2-4, with 7 bases identical to TRBD1. This CDR3 comprises 13 residues. CDR1 is KGHDR, CDR2 SFDVKD, per germline. The junction had 3 bases not matched to a gene; V was cut back by 5 bases and J by 6 bases. Here the CDR3 reads CATSAGGSNIQYF. The CDR3 nucleotides are TGTGCCACCAGTGCAGGGGGTTCAAACATTCAGTACTTC.

This rearrangement joins TRBV12-3 or TRBV12-4 to TRBJ1-3; D is unresolved. The CDR3 contains 13 residues. Trimming removed 7 bases at V and 5 bases at J, with 12 bases between. The CDR3: CASTPSTRNTIYF. DNA for the CDR3: TGTGCCAGCACCCCTTCCACTCGAAACACCATATATTTT.

The chain employs TRBV9 and TRBJ2-5; D unresolved. The V and J ends lost 1 base and 2 bases respectively, with 15 bases between them. Germline V CDR1 and CDR2: SGDLS, YYNGEE. This CDR3 is 16 amino acids long. The CDR3, as DNA: TGTGCCAGCAGCGTATCCCCGGCGGTAGGACAAGAGACCCAGTACTTC. Amino acids: CASSVSPAVGQETQYF.

In this sample, this clone turned up once. V gene TRBV19 combines with J gene TRBJ2-6; D is perhaps TRBD1 (6 bases). The ends were cut back, 7 bases at V and 0 bases at J, with 16 bases in the middle. The CDR3 runs 17 residues. The V gene's germline CDR1 is LNHDA and CDR2 SQIVND (reference sequence). CDR3 amino acids: CASMDSGSRSGANVLTF. CDR3 bases: TGTGCCAGTATGGACAGTGGCTCTCGCTCTGGGGCCAACGTCCTGACTTTC.

The rearrangement joins TRBV6-4 to TRBJ2-1, with TRBD2 matching 12 bases. The CDR3 sequence is 15 residues long. Losses at the gene ends were 6 bases for V and 7 bases for J; bases not matched to a gene: 7. Germline CDR1 MRHNA, CDR2 SNTAGT. This chain's CDR3 is CASRKLAGGLNEQFF. The CDR3 nucleotides are TGTGCCAGCAGAAAACTAGCGGGGGGATTAAATGAGCAGTTCTTC.